This T cell receptor beta chain was identified in a study of cytomegalovirus exposure and HLA in healthy donors. In the study overall: An earlier analysis found around 120 million unique TCR beta sequences from approximately 190 million T cells. An early data release held some 85 million unique TCRs from HLA-typed donors. Regarding the study as a whole: The listing of roughly 160 TCR beta chains classed them as cytomegalovirus-associated.

This CDR3 comprises 13 residues. Germline CDR1 is SGHVS and CDR2 is FQNEAQ. Worth noting for this clone: The antigen is undetermined.

The PCR used 60 Vbeta and 13 Jbeta primers. The protocol was immunoSEQ multiplex PCR, while the TCRdb copy is restricted to in-frame clones and leaves out a portion. The sample has over 150,000 clones, 80% to 85% seen once. The V call is TRBV7-8, the J call TRBJ1-5; weak D call: TRBD1 (5 bases). What was sequenced was PBMCs. The receptor's source is a woman aged 25 to 45 in good health and CMV-seronegative. CDR3 sequence (DNA): TGTGCGGCCGAGGGAGGGGCGAGTCAGCCCCAGCATTTT. Amino acids: CAAEGGASQPQHF.